This T cell receptor (beta chain) originates from a study of cytomegalovirus exposure and HLA in healthy donors. Study-level points and caveats: In a later analysis, TCR beta V- and J-gene trimming was associated with a missense DCLRE1C variant. Accurate predictions that matched the HLA-A and HLA-B alleles of most subjects were reportedly made from TCR beta sequences. Most TCR sequences were rare, but some public TCRs occurred in many donors. Later on, an analysis tied about 17,000 TCR beta sequences to HLA alleles at 0.05 false discovery rate.

PCR employed 60 Vbeta and 13 Jbeta primers. Data came from immunoSEQ multiplex PCR; TCRdb stores just in-frame clones and leaves some out. The sample has 100,000 or so clones, 60% to 80% seen once. Turning to this clone: Its antigen remains unknown. Other DNA sequences in the sample encode the same CDR3.

The CDR3 runs 13 residues. CDR1 and CDR2 (germline): LGHNA, YSLEER. Trimming removed 0 bases at V and 3 bases at J, with 6 bases between. This chain links TRBV4-3 with TRBJ2-7, with unresolved D. This receptor was identified in a young woman in good health and CMV-seropositive. Sequencing was carried out using PBMCs. The CDR3 sequence is CASSQDSGYEQYF. The DNA for the CDR3 is TGCGCCAGCAGCCAAGACTCGGGCTACGAGCAGTACTTC.